The TCR beta chain under discussion was sequenced for a study of T cells in localized non-small cell lung cancer. Study-level points and caveats: Uninvolved adjacent lung showed the highest T cell clonality, exceeding tumor. An association was observed between higher blood T cell density and longer overall survival. Adjacent lung was found to contain a median about 55 of the top 100 tumor clones.

Of note for this clone: Antigen specificity is unknown. Other DNA sequences in this sample translate to the same CDR3.

The repertoire was sequenced with immunoSEQ multiplex PCR; TCRdb's copy has only in-frame clones and lacks some. The data hold 25,000 to 35,000 clones, with 94% observed a single time. Deletions cut 0 bases from V and 4 bases from J, with 9 bases between. CDR3 length equals 14 residues. Germline V lookup: CDR1 SGHTA, CDR2 FQGNSA. This specimen consisted of peripheral blood, obtained before any cancer treatment. The clonotype comes from a woman between 35 and 70 years old with stage I lung adenocarcinoma. V gene TRBV7-2 combines with J gene TRBJ2-5; a possible D gene is TRBD2 (6 bases). DNA for the CDR3: TGTGCCAGCAGCTTAGCGGGAGGAGGAGAGACCCAGTACTTC. It codes for CASSLAGGGETQYF.